These 14 T cell receptor beta chains originate from one sample sequenced in a study of blood T cells in healthy people across ages. Primers used in a second PCR of about 7 to 12 cycles were a sample-barcoded 5' primer and a J-beta primer mix. TCRdb itself ran the 5' RACE reads through MiXCR, one entry per CDR3 protein. The data contain roughly 800,000 distinct CDR3 sequences, roughly 50% of them seen just once; the ten biggest clones take up 22%. The sequenced material came from blood. The receptors here all came from a man younger than 40 in good health.

The chain couples TRBV11-1 to TRBJ1-1; D is perhaps TRBD1 (5 bases). The CDR3 consists of 16 residues. With 4 bases removed from V and 4 bases from J, the gap between germline ends came to 19 bases. Germline CDR1 reads SGHAT; CDR2 reads FQDESV (reference sequence). CDR3 DNA: TGTGCCAGCAGCTCCGAAAGAGGACAACCCCCCACTGAAGCTTTCTTT. Translation: CASSSERGQPPTEAFF.

This clonotype was seen more than once but under ten times. The CDR3 sequence: CASRQFYEQYF. The CDR3 DNA sequence: TGTGCCAGTAGACAGTTCTACGAGCAGTACTTC. This sequence joins TRBV28 and TRBJ2-7, with D perhaps TRBD1 (5 bases). Germline CDR1 and CDR2: MDHEN and SYDVKM. The CDR3 length is 11 residues. Trimming took 9 bases from V and 3 from J, leaving 9 bases between them.

A few counts support this clonotype. CDR3 DNA sequence: TGTGCCAGCAGACCGGGACAGCTAAATTCACCCCTCCACTTT. Its protein is CASRPGQLNSPLHF. The gene calls are TRBV3-1 and TRBJ1-6, with 7 bases that match TRBD1. CDR3 length equals 14 residues. The ends lost 6 bases at V and 7 bases at J; junction bases unmatched: 6. Germline V gene data show CDR1 as LGHDT and CDR2 as YNNKEL (reference sequence). Full variable domain (remainder filled in from reference TRBV3-1 and TRBJ1-6): DTAVSQTPKYLVTQMGNDKSIKCEQNLGHDTMYWYKQDSKKFLKIMFSYNNKELIINETVPNRFSPKSPDKAHLNLHINSLELGDSAVYFCASRPGQLNSPLHFGNGTRLTVT.

The chain couples TRBV6-1 to TRBJ1-1; D gene uncertain. The CDR3 covers 15 residues. With 5 bases removed from V and 1 base from J, the gap between germline ends came to 14 bases. Germline CDR1 and CDR2: MNHNS and SASEGT. CDR3 in DNA: TGTGCCAGCAGTCGACGACCTGGTCCGAACACTGAAGCTTTCTTT. Protein product: CASSRRPGPNTEAFF.

This clonotype has only one observation. This sequence joins TRBV7-9 and TRBJ2-5; D gene uncertain. The closer fit of TRBJ2-7 to the DNA end suggests the J call may be wrong. CDR1 is SEHNR and CDR2 is FQNEAQ in the germline V gene (reference sequence). The CDR3 contains 15 residues. The CDR3 protein is CASSLVGFGQDEQYF. The CDR3 DNA follows: TGTGCCAGCAGCTTAGTGGGCTTTGGTCAGGACGAGCAGTACTTC.

V is TRBV12-5 and J is TRBJ1-5; 9 nucleotides align to TRBD1. The CDR3 spans 15 residues. Trimming at V came to 6 bases and at J to 6 bases, leaving 9 bases not matched to a gene. Germline V gives CDR1 LGHNT, CDR2 FRNRAP. The chain's CDR3 is CASGSGQGDGQPQHF. The CDR3 DNA reads as TGTGCTAGTGGCTCGGGACAGGGTGATGGTCAGCCCCAGCATTTT.

This clonotype was observed a single time. This CDR3 is CASSSGGAPSGELFF. The DNA for the CDR3 is TGTGCCAGCAGTTCGGGGGGGGCCCCGTCCGGGGAGCTGTTTTTT. The V call is TRBV6-2 or TRBV6-3, the J call TRBJ2-2; 8 positions match TRBD2. This CDR3 region has 15 residues. V shed 4 bases, J shed 6 bases, and the junction held 7 bases outside the gene matches. Germline V lookup: CDR1 MNHEY, CDR2 SVGEGT.

In this sample, this clonotype turned up a few times. CDR3 sequence: CAIRRESEETQYF. CDR3 bases: TGTGCCATCAGGCGGGAGTCGGAAGAGACCCAGTACTTC. The chain has TRBV10-3 and TRBJ2-5, with TRBD2 identical over 7 bases. Trimming removed 6 bases from V and 3 bases from J; junction bases left unmatched: 4. The CDR3 loop spans 13 amino acids. Per germline, CDR1 ENHRY and CDR2 SYGVKD.

The chain carries TRBV7-9 and TRBJ2-7, with D possibly being TRBD1 (5 bases). Germline assignment: CDR1 SEHNR and CDR2 FQNEAQ (reference sequence). This CDR3 spans 16 amino acids. Deletions cut 3 bases from V and 4 bases from J, with 19 bases between. The CDR3 is CASSFSRANLDYEQYF. For the CDR3, the DNA is TGTGCCAGCAGCTTTTCCAGGGCAAACCTAGATTACGAGCAGTACTTC.

This clonotype was seen a few times. The J gene is TRBJ2-1, the V gene TRBV18, with 11 bases that match TRBD2. The V gene's germline CDR1 is KGHSH and CDR2 LQKENI. Trimming took 4 bases from V and 7 from J; bases not matched to a gene: 6. CDR3 length: 15 amino acids. The CDR3 bases are TGTGCCAGCTCACTAACTAGCGGGGGACTGAATGAGCAGTTCTTC. It is translated as CASSLTSGGLNEQFF.

This clonotype appeared a few times. The rearrangement uses TRBV5-6 and TRBJ2-7; D call uncertain. Germline loops: CDR1 SGHDT, CDR2 YYEEEE. This CDR3 region has 13 residues. Trimming left V 4 bases short and J 0 bases short, with 8 bases between. CDR3 region: CASSVSNSYEQYF. For the CDR3, the DNA is TGTGCCAGCAGCGTCTCCAACTCCTACGAGCAGTACTTC.

This chain connects TRBV29-1 to TRBJ2-1; no firm D call. Germline V gene lookup returns CDR1 SQVTM and CDR2 ANQGSEA. V lost 6 bases and J lost 5, with 8 bases in between. The CDR3 has 11 residues. The CDR3 loop reads CSVRRNNEQFF. The DNA of the CDR3 is TGCAGCGTCAGACGGAACAATGAGCAGTTCTTC.

V usage is TRBV7-2 and J usage is TRBJ2-4, with D perhaps given as TRBD1 or TRBD2 (6 bases each). Germline V gene data show CDR1 as SGHTA and CDR2 as FQGNSA. V was cut by 6 bases and J by 9 bases, with 24 bases left in between. The CDR3 is 16 residues long. The CDR3 loop is CASRTGGTSSEGIQYF. The CDR3 DNA reads TGTGCCAGCAGAACTGGGGGGACATCCTCGGAGGGCATTCAGTACTTC.

The V and J genes are TRBV20-1 and TRBJ1-5; TRBD1 is a possible D gene (6 bases). Germline-derived CDR1 and CDR2 are DFQATT and SNEGSKA (reference sequence). This CDR3 has 13 amino acids. With 3 bases removed from V and 5 bases from J, the gap between germline ends came to 11 bases. In nucleotides, the CDR3 is TGCAGTGCTAGCCCGACAGGCGATCAGCCCCAGCATTTT. Translating gives CSASPTGDQPQHF.